What follows are 14 T cell receptor beta chains derived from one specimen sequenced in a study of PD-1 blockade in mismatch repair-deficient tumors. TCRdb's table, derived via immunoSEQ multiplex PCR, lists solely in-frame clones and lacks some. The sample has approximately 130,000 clones, roughly nine tenths seen once. The specimen was peripheral blood, collected 44 weeks after starting pembrolizumab. These receptor sequences come from an adult with mismatch repair-deficient cancer.

This chain uses TRBV11-2 with TRBJ2-1; D might be TRBD2 (5 bases). Germline V gene data show CDR1 as SGHAT and CDR2 as FQNNGV. The CDR3 totals 15 residues. The V end lost 5 bases, the J end lost 0 bases, and 11 bases lay between the germline ends. The CDR3 region has the DNA TGTGCCAGCAGCGTCCTAGCTTCCTCCTACAATGAGCAGTTCTTC. It translates to CASSVLASSYNEQFF.

The genes are TRBV9 and TRBJ2-2; TRBD1 aligns across 10 bases. The CDR3 runs 15 residues. Looked up from germline, CDR1 is SGDLS and CDR2 is YYNGEE. The V gene end was trimmed by 4 bases and the J gene end by 5 bases; junction bases not matched to a gene: 5. The CDR3 is CASSTRTGGTGELFF. CDR3 nucleotide sequence: TGTGCCAGCAGCACCCGGACAGGGGGGACCGGGGAGCTGTTTTTT. The variable domain in full, with the rest retrieved from reference TRBV9 and TRBJ2-2, is DSGVTQTPKHLITATGQRVTLRCSPRSGDLSVYWYQQSLDQGLQFLIQYYNGEERAKGNILERFSAQQFPDLHSELNLSSLELGDSALYFCASSTRTGGTGELFFGEGSRLTVL.

Here the CDR3 DNA reads TGCGCCAGCAGCGCCCGGACAGGTTACGAGCAGTACTTC. Translating it yields CASSARTGYEQYF. The chain links TRBV4-3 to TRBJ2-7; 7 bases fit TRBD1. With 5 bases clipped from V and 4 bases from J, the junction kept 5 bases outside the gene matches. Germline V gene lookup returns CDR1 LGHNA and CDR2 YSLEER. This CDR3 has 13 residues.

The chain carries TRBV7-2 and TRBJ1-1, with a weak D call TRBD1 (6 bases). The CDR3 contains 17 residues. The V end lost 4 bases, the J end lost 5 bases, and 23 bases lay between the germline ends. Per the germline V gene, CDR1 is SGHTA and CDR2 is FQGNSA. CDR3 bases: TGTGCCAGCAGCTCACGAACTACAGGGATTCGTTCGACTGAAGCTTTCTTT. Translating it yields CASSSRTTGIRSTEAFF. The variable domain in full, with the rest retrieved from reference TRBV7-2 and TRBJ1-1, is GAGVSQSPSNKVTEKGKDVELRCDPISGHTALYWYRQSLGQGLEFLIYFQGNSAPDKSGLPSDRFSAERTGGSVSTLTIQRTQQEDSAVYLCASSSRTTGIRSTEAFFGQGTRLTVV.

The chain joins TRBV13 to TRBJ2-7; a weak D match, TRBD1 (5 bases). V was pared by 0 bases and J by 3 bases, with 12 bases between. Germline V CDR1 and CDR2: PRHDT, FYEKMQ (reference sequence). This CDR3 has 15 residues. The CDR3 nucleotides are TGTGCCAGCAGCTTAGGGGACACCCTTAACTACGAGCAGTACTTC. Its protein is CASSLGDTLNYEQYF.

The J gene is TRBJ2-7, the V gene TRBV5-1; D not resolved. Germline V CDR1 and CDR2: SGHRS, YFSETQ. Between the trimmed V and J ends, which lost 3 bases and 7 bases, there was a span of 8 bases. CDR3 length equals 11 residues. The CDR3 loop reads CASSSNSEQYF. The CDR3 region has the DNA TGCGCCAGCAGCTCAAACTCTGAGCAGTACTTC.

This clone was seen just once. The chain combines TRBV7-9 with TRBJ2-3, with a possible D match to TRBD1 (6 bases). The CDR3 has 15 amino acids. In germline, CDR1 is SEHNR, CDR2 FQNEAQ (reference sequence). V was shortened by 5 bases and J by 3 bases, with 15 bases between the two germline ends. The CDR3 reads CASSPATGYTDTQYF. DNA for the CDR3: TGTGCCAGCAGCCCAGCGACAGGTTATACAGATACGCAGTATTTT.

This clone came up a few times. This chain connects TRBV27 to TRBJ2-7; D gene unclear. The germline V and J ends were trimmed by 5 bases and 4 bases, with 15 bases remaining between them. This CDR3 region has 14 residues. Germline CDR1 MNHEY, CDR2 SMNVEV (reference sequence). The CDR3 reads CASSDGAAGYEQYF. For the CDR3, the DNA is TGTGCCAGCAGTGACGGAGCCGCAGGTTACGAGCAGTACTTC.

The V and J genes are TRBV15 and TRBJ2-1, with TRBD1 as a possible D gene (6 bases). Germline V lookup: CDR1 LNHNV, CDR2 YYDKDF (reference sequence). The CDR3 is 16 residues long. V lost 7 bases, J lost 0 bases, and 16 bases lay in between. CDR3 sequence (DNA): TGTGCCACCACCAACCTAAAGGGGGTCTCCTACAATGAGCAGTTCTTC. It specifies CATTNLKGVSYNEQFF.

This clone was seen more than once but under ten times. This chain connects TRBV11-3 to TRBJ2-7, with D tentatively TRBD1 or TRBD2 (5 bases each). Trimming took 5 bases from V and 5 from J, leaving 22 bases between them. The CDR3 has 16 amino acids. Germline V gene lookup returns CDR1 SGHNT and CDR2 YENEEA. CDR3 nucleotide sequence: TGTGCCAGCAGCCCAGGGCGTTGGGGGAGTACCAACGAGCAGTACTTC. Protein sequence: CASSPGRWGSTNEQYF.

The chain joins TRBV19 to TRBJ2-2, with D perhaps being TRBD1 or TRBD2 (5 bases each). Trimming pared 11 bases from V and 1 base from J, leaving 11 bases between. This CDR3 contains 13 residues. The germline gives CDR1 LNHDA, CDR2 SQIVND (reference sequence). This CDR3 is CASGALNTGELFF. The CDR3 DNA reads as TGTGCCTCCGGGGCACTGAACACCGGGGAGCTGTTTTTT. The whole variable domain, remainder taken from reference TRBV19 and TRBJ2-2, is DGGITQSPKYLFRKEGQNVTLSCEQNLNHDAMYWYRQDPGQGLRLIYYSQIVNDFQKGDIAEGYSVSREKKESFPLTVTSAQKNPTAFYLCASGALNTGELFFGEGSRLTVL.

This chain uses TRBV29-1 with TRBJ1-5; TRBD1 agrees at 7 bases. The V gene end was trimmed by 6 bases and the J gene end by 3 bases; junction bases not matched to a gene: 5. This CDR3 has 13 residues. Germline V CDR1 and CDR2: SQVTM, ANQGSEA. CDR3 residues: CSVQGGLNQPQHF. In DNA, the CDR3 is TGCAGCGTCCAGGGGGGGCTCAATCAGCCCCAGCATTTT. The whole variable domain, remainder taken from reference TRBV29-1 and TRBJ1-5, is SAVISQKPSRDICQRGTSLTIQCQVDSQVTMMFWYRQQPGQSLTLIATANQGSEATYESGFVIDKFPISRPNLTFSTLTVSNMSPEDSSIYLCSVQGGLNQPQHFGDGTRLSIL.

The chain recombines TRBV28 with TRBJ1-5; D gene unclear. CDR3 length: 15 amino acids. Germline assignment: CDR1 MDHEN and CDR2 SYDVKM. Deletions cut 4 bases from V and 0 bases from J, with 10 bases between. CDR3 protein: CASSYGVYSNQPQHF. The CDR3 nucleotides read TGTGCCAGCAGTTATGGGGTTTATAGCAATCAGCCCCAGCATTTT.

The gene calls are TRBV10-3 and TRBJ1-2, with a possible D match to TRBD1 (6 bases). CDR3 size: 14 residues. Between the trimmed V and J ends, which lost 10 bases and 0 bases, there was a span of 15 bases. Germline V gene lookup returns CDR1 ENHRY and CDR2 SYGVKD. CDR3 sequence reads: CATRRTESNYGYTF. The CDR3 nucleotides read TGTGCCACCAGACGGACAGAATCTAACTATGGCTACACCTTC.